The 13 T cell receptor beta chains below come from one sample, sequenced in a study of T-cell reconstitution after alpha-beta-depleted transplantation in children. Study findings and constraints: By one year post-transplant, T-cell counts and diversity largely arose from T cells that were newly produced.

Preparation of the TCRbeta library was carried out with unique molecular identifiers. TCRdb re-derived calls from the PCR reads in MiXCR, one entry per CDR3 protein. The sample records some 300,000 distinct CDR3 sequences, 6% to 10% being singletons. Their antigens remain unidentified. Sequenced here: peripheral blood, sampled 360 days after TCRalphabeta/CD19-depleted stem cell transplant. Receptors were obtained from a female patient aged 2-9 years who had a stem cell transplant for Fanconi anemia, so the T cells may come from the graft donor.

This clonotype has only a few counts. The chain carries TRBV7-2 and TRBJ1-5; D gene uncertain. The CDR3 contains 14 residues. Trimming took 4 bases from V and 0 from J, leaving 7 bases between them. Germline-derived CDR1 and CDR2 are SGHTA and FQGNSA. CDR3 DNA sequence: TGTGCCAGCAGCTACGACATTAGCAATCAGCCCCAGCATTTT. It encodes CASSYDISNQPQHF.

This sequence joins TRBV6-5 and TRBJ1-2, with a weak D call TRBD1 (5 bases). CDR3 length equals 12 residues. Germline CDR1 and CDR2: MNHEY and SVGAGI. Trimming pared 6 bases from V and 5 bases from J, leaving 10 bases between. CDR3 protein: CASSKKGYGYTF. As DNA, the CDR3 is TGTGCCAGCAGCAAGAAGGGGTATGGCTACACCTTC.

Notes on this clonotype: One base away lies a much larger clone, so this may be a sequencing read error. This chain joins TRBV5-1 and TRBJ2-1, with unresolved D. Judging by the DNA end, TRBJ2-7 fits better; the J call may be wrong. This CDR3 has 12 amino acids. Per germline, CDR1 SGHRS and CDR2 YFSETQ. The CDR3 reads CASSLEGLQQYF. As DNA, the CDR3 is TGCGCCAGCAGCTTGGAAGGGCTACAGCAGTACTTC.

The chain has TRBV7-2 and TRBJ2-5; unclear D gene. The germline V gene has CDR1 SGHTA and CDR2 FQGNSA. The CDR3 loop spans 13 amino acids. V shed 5 bases and J shed 4 bases, with 11 bases lying between them. The CDR3 sequence is CASSLRSGETQYF. The DNA for the CDR3 is TGTGCCAGCAGCCTCCGATCGGGAGAGACCCAGTACTTC.

This clonotype was seen more than once but under ten times. The V and J genes are TRBV14 and TRBJ2-2, with D hard to call. Germline lookup yields CDR1 SGHDN and CDR2 FVKESK. V was trimmed by 0 bases and J by 3 bases, leaving 14 bases between them. CDR3 length: 17 amino acids. The CDR3 sequence: CASSQEMLGSYTGELFF. The DNA of the CDR3 is TGTGCCAGCAGCCAAGAAATGCTCGGCAGCTACACCGGGGAGCTGTTTTTT.

The chain uses TRBV27 and TRBJ2-3, with 8 bases that match TRBD1. CDR3 length: 15 amino acids. Per the germline V gene, CDR1 is MNHEY and CDR2 is SMNVEV (reference sequence). The ends lost 7 bases at V and 1 base at J; junction bases unmatched: 7. The CDR3 sequence is CASKTDRDGTDTQYF. CDR3 nucleotides: TGTGCCAGCAAAACGGACAGGGACGGCACAGATACGCAGTATTTT.

This clonotype was picked up many times. The genes are TRBV20-1 and TRBJ1-4, with 7 bases aligning to TRBD1. Germline CDR1 reads DFQATT; CDR2 reads SNEGSKA (reference sequence). V lost 1 base to trimming and J lost 5 bases; unmatched junction nucleotides: 7. This CDR3 spans 15 amino acids. CDR3 sequence reads: CSARAPGQTNEKLFF. CDR3 coding DNA: TGCAGTGCTAGAGCTCCGGGACAGACGAATGAAAAACTGTTTTTT.

This clonotype was detected ten times or more. The chain combines TRBV27 with TRBJ2-1; TRBD2 is a possible D gene (6 bases). Trimming stripped 0 bases from V and 5 bases from J, with 11 bases between. Germline V gene sequence: CDR1 MNHEY, CDR2 SMNVEV (reference sequence). There are 15 residues in the CDR3. CDR3 protein: CASSLSGDWNNEQFF. In nucleotides, the CDR3 is TGTGCCAGCAGTTTATCGGGGGACTGGAACAATGAGCAGTTCTTC.

This clonotype was seen a few times. The chain is built from TRBV7-9 and TRBJ1-6, with a tentative D call TRBD1 (6 bases). Trimming took 5 bases from V and 9 from J, leaving 17 bases between them. The germline gives CDR1 SEHNR, CDR2 FQNEAQ (reference sequence). This CDR3 is built from 15 residues. As DNA, the CDR3 is TGTGCCAGCAGCCCAGAGAGGGGGTTTGGTTCACCCCTCCACTTT. Translation: CASSPERGFGSPLHF.

This clonotype was seen more than once but under ten times. The chain carries TRBV7-6 and TRBJ1-3; a weak D match, TRBD1 (5 bases). The V end was cut by 1 base, the J end by 7 bases, with 20 bases between. CDR3 size: 17 residues. In germline, CDR1 is SGHVS, CDR2 FNYEAQ. The CDR3 nucleotides read TGTGCCAGCAGCTTAGAACCAGGTGGGACGGCCAGGAACACCATATATTTT. As protein: CASSLEPGGTARNTIYF. Variable domain in full (rest from reference TRBV7-6 and TRBJ1-3): GAGVSQSPRYKVTKRGQDVALRCDPISGHVSLYWYRQALGQGPEFLTYFNYEAQQDKSGLPNDRFSAERPEGSISTLTIQRTEQRDSAMYRCASSLEPGGTARNTIYFGEGSWLTVV.

This clonotype was found once. The chain links TRBV5-6 to TRBJ1-1; 7 positions agree with TRBD1. From germline, CDR1 is SGHDT and CDR2 YYEEEE. This CDR3 region has 16 residues. Trimming cost V 2 bases and J 4 bases; bases outside gene matches: 11. In nucleotides, the CDR3 is TGTGCCAGCAGCTTAGGGAGACAGGGCAGGGCCACTGAAGCTTTCTTT. It codes for CASSLGRQGRATEAFF.

This clonotype was found a few times. The V call is TRBV20-1, the J call TRBJ1-1; D is unresolved. The V and J ends lost 5 bases and 5 bases respectively, with 12 bases between them. This CDR3 spans 12 amino acids. Germline V lookup: CDR1 DFQATT, CDR2 SNEGSKA (reference sequence). Here the CDR3 DNA reads TGCAGTGCTGAGGTGTGGAAGACTGAAGCTTTCTTT. Encoded protein: CSAEVWKTEAFF.

V gene TRBV20-1 combines with J gene TRBJ2-4; 14 nucleotides agree with TRBD2. V trimming: 6 bases; J trimming: 1 base; junction bases outside the gene matches: 8. There are 17 residues in the CDR3. From germline, CDR1 is DFQATT and CDR2 SNEGSKA (reference sequence). Here the CDR3 DNA reads TGCAGTGCCGAGACTAGCGGGGGGGCAGCGGCCAAAAACATTCAGTACTTC. This translates into CSAETSGGAAAKNIQYF.